This section outlines one T cell receptor beta chain sequence together with its context. Its antigen target is currently unknown. No quality values exist for individual bases; no much larger clone is one base distant. The data belong to a study of shared clonotypes between healthy human individuals (dated by TCRdb to between 2020 and 2021). For the study in its entirety: Two women and a few men aged 18 to 49 years were included in the cohort. For each donor, CD4 naive and CD4 memory were each given three plates, CD8 naive was given two plates, and CD8 memory was given one plate. The study deeply sequenced blood TCR repertoires of roughly five healthy adults to estimate repertoire size and the extent of clonotype sharing between individuals. Libraries were prepared and TCR repertoires were sequenced by different laboratories using diverse techniques, in order to increase sequencing depth and limit assay-specific biases. Between about 0.9 and 10 billion PBMCs per donor were obtained by leukapheresis.

CDR3 length: 14 amino acids, cysteine to phenylalanine. The retained sequence is limited to the CDR3, 42 bases, with the frame set at the first base. V is reduced by 2 bases and J by 8 bases, leaving a spacing of 15 bases between them. The germline V gene sets CDR1 to SGHTA and CDR2 to FQGNSA. Using the deep immunoSEQ assay, multiplex PCR amplified TCR CDR3 regions from genomic DNA. Genomic DNA extracted from each cell subset was distributed evenly over all wells of several immunoSEQ 96-well plates, and each plate served as one replicate. Each replicate PCR for sorted subsets received roughly 200 ng genomic DNA, equal to roughly 33,000 T cell genomes. Purified libraries were quantified with a Qubit 3.0 fluorometer, sized on a Bioanalyzer 2100, and re-quantified with the KAPA Library Quantification kit. Every immunoSEQ 96-well plate was sequenced on a dedicated single-read 150-cycle Illumina NextSeq 550 flow cell. Per the authors' processing: The immunoSEQ output contained only junctional sequences without quality scores, so filtering could not match that applied to full-length reads. Sequences were annotated with PyIR, a Python wrapper for IgBLAST v1.9, using IMGT germline references to assign V/J genes and CDR3. Reads were removed for weak V/J assignments (E-value above 1e-6), missing CDR3, stop codons, out-of-frame junctions, or ambiguous translated residues. A V3J clonotype was defined by an identical inferred V gene, J gene, and CDR3 amino acid sequence. To compute the percentage overlap between repertoires, the number of shared unique clonotypes was divided by the size of the smaller repertoire. Repertoire richness was assessed with RTK rarefaction, the Chao1 estimator, and Recon v2.1 estimates of unobserved clonotypes. For all TCRbeta clonotypes obtained by the gDNA method from a few donors, generation probabilities were computed with OLGA. TCRdb's version of the immuneACCESS table is confined to in-frame rearrangements and falls short of the full clone set. An unresolved V gene accounts for under half of the shortfall where checked; the remainder is of unknown origin. The V and J calls and clone size were taken over from that table, and D and trimming were inferred from the DNA. In this sample the table shows over 850,000 clones, about 84% of which occur a single time. Approximately 0.5% of the sample belongs to the ten largest clones.

The paper's findings and limits, for the study overall: Naive subsets generally had larger estimated clonotype richness than memory subsets. The small number of donors limited the genetic and exposure-history diversity represented. Incomplete sequencing was indicated by rarefaction of sorted-subset datasets, despite the large sequencing depth. Pairwise subsampling led to the expectation that sequencing depth would affect the degree of clonotype sharing among donors. Across four donors, 4.5% to 6.5% of naive CD4, 3% to 3.5% of naive CD8, roughly 2.3% of memory CD4, and roughly 0.41% of memory CD8 clonotypes were shared. Compared with non-shared clonotypes, the clonotypes found in all four sorted-subset donors had higher generation probabilities. Sampling was limited to blood, and TCR repertoires in tissue likely differ from TCR repertoires in blood.

The donors were healthy, HIV-negative adults who had no recently reported acute infections or vaccinations. Only Caucasian adults living in Nashville, Tennessee, USA were represented among the donors. CD4+ T cells were enriched through magnetic negative selection, after which naive cells were positively selected on CD45RA and the remaining negative fraction served as the memory subset. Blood was obtained by leukapheresis, after which PBMCs were separated by Ficoll-Histopaque density gradient centrifugation and cryopreserved in liquid nitrogen vapor phase. Analytical flow cytometry was used to check the purity and quantity of every magnetically sorted T cell population. From each sorted fraction, genomic DNA was isolated and quantified by UV absorbance on a Nanodrop 2000c.

The sample consisted of memory CD4+ T cells from PBMCs. Sample cell subset or site, as interpreted from the label and publication: CD45RA-negative fraction. The chain is assembled from TRBV7-2 and TRBJ1-2; the D gene cannot be resolved reliably. This TCR came from a man between 18 and 29 years old in good health. Some clones in this sample may be carry-over from other donors' samples. The DNA sequence is TGTGCCAGCAGCTTACGTTCCGGCCCCAGGGGCTACACCTTC. This is translated as CASSLRSGPRGYTF.